A single sample is the source of the 24 T cell receptor beta chains below, sequenced in a study of blood T cell repertoires in COVID-19. The repertoire was sequenced with immunoSEQ multiplex PCR; TCRdb's copy has only in-frame clones and lacks some. The table lists around 110,000 clones, around 86% of them singletons. The sample consisted of peripheral blood. The receptors shown here come from a man aged 40-55 years with acute or convalescent COVID-19.

The rearrangement links TRBV5-1 to TRBJ2-5; TRBD1 is a possible D gene (5 bases). Trimming cost V 4 bases and J 1 base, with 11 bases left between them. Germline V CDR1 and CDR2: SGHRS, YFSETQ. The CDR3 has 14 amino acids. This chain's CDR3 is CASSTGRPQETQYF. For the CDR3, the DNA is TGCGCCAGCAGCACAGGACGGCCCCAAGAGACCCAGTACTTC.

V and J are TRBV19 and TRBJ1-2, with TRBD1 matching over 10 bases. This CDR3 contains 14 residues. V shed 5 bases and J 2 bases; nucleotides not matched to a gene: 2. Germline-derived CDR1 and CDR2 are LNHDA and SQIVND (reference sequence). The CDR3: CASSWGQGNYGYTF. The DNA of the CDR3 is TGTGCCAGTAGTTGGGGACAGGGGAACTATGGCTACACCTTC.

The sample holds one count of this clone. This chain uses TRBV29-1 with TRBJ2-3; 13 bases are a match to TRBD2. V was clipped by 6 bases and J by 5 bases; unmatched bases: 5. Germline CDR1 and CDR2: SQVTM and ANQGSEA. The CDR3 runs 14 residues. This chain's CDR3 is CSVWTSGGLDTQYF. CDR3 in DNA: TGCAGCGTCTGGACTAGCGGGGGTCTAGATACGCAGTATTTT.

This chain links TRBV19 with TRBJ1-2; 7 nucleotides agree with TRBD1. After removal of 9 bases from V and 0 bases from J, the junction contained 7 bases not matched to a gene. Germline V gene sequence: CDR1 LNHDA, CDR2 SQIVND (reference sequence). This CDR3 has 14 amino acids. The CDR3 protein is CASRRQGANYGYTF. The CDR3 DNA sequence: TGTGCCAGCCGGAGGCAGGGGGCTAACTATGGCTACACCTTC.

A few counts support this clone. The chain joins TRBV12-3 or TRBV12-4 to TRBJ2-5; tentatively, D is TRBD2 (5 bases). This CDR3 region has 13 residues. Trimming pared 6 bases from V and 2 bases from J, leaving 10 bases between. In nucleotides, the CDR3 is TGTGCCAGCAGGCGACTAAAACAAGAGACCCAGTACTTC. Residues: CASRRLKQETQYF.

The chain recombines TRBV2 with TRBJ2-1, with D possibly TRBD1 on 5 matching bases. CDR1 and CDR2 (germline): SNHLY, FYNNEI. V was cut by 6 bases and J by 2 bases, with 11 bases left in between. CDR3 size: 14 residues. CDR3 loop: CASRGPTAYNEQFF. DNA of the CDR3: TGTGCCAGCAGGGGGCCGACAGCCTACAATGAGCAGTTCTTC.

This clone was detected once. This rearrangement joins TRBV5-4 to TRBJ2-3, with 8 bases matching TRBD1. The CDR3 length is 20 residues. Germline CDR1 SGHNT, CDR2 YYREEE (reference sequence). The trim removed 0 bases at V and 1 base at J, leaving 16 bases unmatched. The CDR3 bases are TGTGCCAGCAGCTTGGCCAGCCAGGGGGCCCCTGGATTGGGCACAGATACGCAGTATTTT. This encodes CASSLASQGAPGLGTDTQYF.

J is TRBJ1-1 and V is TRBV2; D is uncertain. The CDR3 spans 12 residues. CDR1 is SNHLY, CDR2 FYNNEI, per germline. V lost 7 bases, J lost 3 bases, and 9 bases lay in between. In DNA form, the CDR3 reads TGTGCCAGCAAGCTGGGCCACACTGAAGCTTTCTTT. This translates into CASKLGHTEAFF.

The CDR3 DNA is TGCAGCGTTGAAAGGCAGGGGGCCTTGAGGGACACTGAAGCTTTCTTT. Translation: CSVERQGALRDTEAFF. The chain couples TRBV29-1 to TRBJ1-1; 8 bases fit TRBD1. The CDR3 extends over 16 amino acids. The germline gives CDR1 SQVTM, CDR2 ANQGSEA. V shed 2 bases and J 3 bases; nucleotides not matched to a gene: 11.

The J gene is TRBJ2-5, the V gene TRBV7-2; 8 bases agree with TRBD2. Germline V CDR1 and CDR2: SGHTA, FQGNSA. V was pared by 1 base and J by 2 bases, with 6 bases of the junction left unmatched. CDR3 size: 16 residues. DNA for the CDR3: TGTGCCAGCAGCTTAGGGTCTGGCGGGGGGCAAGAGACCCAGTACTTC. Translating it yields CASSLGSGGGQETQYF.

This clone occurred a few times. The chain couples TRBV12-5 to TRBJ1-1; 9 bases line up with TRBD1. This CDR3 has 20 amino acids. Germline assignment: CDR1 LGHNT and CDR2 FRNRAP. V gave up 3 bases and J gave up 3 bases; unmatched junction bases: 20. DNA of the CDR3: TGTGCTAGTGGTTTACCCGTAACTCGGGACAGGGCCCTTTGGGACACTGAAGCTTTCTTT. This codes for CASGLPVTRDRALWDTEAFF.

The chain links TRBV2 to TRBJ1-2; perhaps TRBD1 as D (5 bases). Between the trimmed V and J ends, which lost 8 bases and 5 bases, there was a span of 21 bases. Germline V CDR1 and CDR2: SNHLY, FYNNEI. The CDR3 extends over 15 amino acids. The CDR3 bases are TGTGCCAGCTCTCTTGGGGCCCTTGATGCGTATGGCTACACCTTC. Translation: CASSLGALDAYGYTF.

A few counts support this clone. J is TRBJ1-1 and V is TRBV10-3; TRBD1 matches 7 bases. The CDR3 has 14 amino acids. With 5 bases clipped from V and 5 bases from J, the junction kept 8 bases outside the gene matches. Per the germline V gene, CDR1 is ENHRY and CDR2 is SYGVKD. The CDR3 loop is CAISLQGKETEAFF. As DNA, the CDR3 is TGTGCCATCAGTTTACAGGGGAAAGAAACTGAAGCTTTCTTT.

The rearrangement links TRBV7-2 to TRBJ2-7; TRBD1 matches at 7 bases. Germline V gene sequence: CDR1 SGHTA, CDR2 FQGNSA. Trimming took 1 base from V and 2 from J; bases not matched to a gene: 8. The CDR3 contains 16 residues. The CDR3 sequence: CASSLEWRTGTYEQYF. The CDR3 nucleotides are TGTGCCAGCAGCTTAGAGTGGCGGACAGGTACCTACGAGCAGTACTTC.

The chain joins TRBV9 to TRBJ1-3; maybe TRBD1 (5 bases). Trimming left V 0 bases short and J 2 bases short, with 12 bases between. The CDR3 loop spans 16 amino acids. CDR1 and CDR2 (germline): SGDLS, YYNGEE. CDR3 sequence: CASSVAASGTGNTIYF. Written as DNA, the CDR3 is TGTGCCAGCAGCGTAGCAGCGTCAGGGACTGGAAACACCATATATTTT.

The chain recombines TRBV6-4 with TRBJ1-5, with 7 positions matching TRBD1. The V gene's germline CDR1 is MRHNA and CDR2 SNTAGT. This CDR3 contains 17 residues. The V and J ends lost 4 bases and 0 bases, in that order; junction bases with no gene match: 9. Here the CDR3 reads CASSGEQGQYSNQPQHF. The CDR3 DNA reads as TGTGCCAGCAGTGGGGAACAGGGGCAGTATAGCAATCAGCCCCAGCATTTT.

This clone is a singleton in its sample. The V gene is TRBV5-1, the J gene TRBJ2-7, with D maybe TRBD2 (6 bases). Per germline, CDR1 SGHRS and CDR2 YFSETQ. The CDR3 has 13 residues. V was clipped by 3 bases and J by 3 bases, with 10 bases between them. CDR3 protein: CASSWGGNYEQYF. The CDR3 bases are TGCGCCAGCAGCTGGGGAGGAAACTACGAGCAGTACTTC. Looking up the rest from reference TRBV5-1 and TRBJ2-7 gives the full variable domain: KAGVTQTPRYLIKTRGQQVTLSCSPISGHRSVSWYQQTPGQGLQFLFEYFSETQRNKGNFPGRFSGRQFSNSRSEMNVSTLELGDSALYLCASSWGGNYEQYFGPGTRLTVT.

This clone was picked up one time. The chain combines TRBV5-5 with TRBJ1-1; possibly TRBD1 for D (5 bases). V lost 4 bases and J lost 3, with 10 bases in between. The CDR3 sequence is 13 residues long. Germline V gene data show CDR1 as SGHKS and CDR2 as YYEKEE (reference sequence). The CDR3 loop reads CASSPTGDTEAFF. The CDR3, as DNA: TGTGCCAGCAGCCCTACAGGTGACACTGAAGCTTTCTTT.

The chain carries TRBV7-2 and TRBJ1-1; TRBD1 might be the D (6 bases). The V and J ends lost 7 bases and 4 bases respectively, with 10 bases between them. The CDR3 extends over 12 amino acids. Germline loops: CDR1 SGHTA, CDR2 FQGNSA. The CDR3 reads CASIRGGTEAFF. The CDR3 DNA reads as TGTGCCAGCATCAGAGGGGGCACTGAAGCTTTCTTT. The variable domain in full, with the rest retrieved from reference TRBV7-2 and TRBJ1-1, is GAGVSQSPSNKVTEKGKDVELRCDPISGHTALYWYRQSLGQGLEFLIYFQGNSAPDKSGLPSDRFSAERTGGSVSTLTIQRTQQEDSAVYLCASIRGGTEAFFGQGTRLTVV.

The rearrangement links TRBV5-1 to TRBJ1-1; D is unclear. Germline-derived CDR1 and CDR2 are SGHRS and YFSETQ. This CDR3 spans 13 amino acids. The V gene lost 5 bases and the J gene lost 1 base, with 9 bases spanning the gap. As DNA, the CDR3 is TGCGCCAGCAGTCACCAAGCGAACACTGAAGCTTTCTTT. It encodes CASSHQANTEAFF.

V is TRBV6-1 and J is TRBJ2-4, with D hard to call. V lost 3 bases, J lost 0 bases, and 12 bases lay in between. The germline V gene has CDR1 MNHNS and CDR2 SASEGT. The CDR3 totals 16 residues. The CDR3 bases are TGTGCCAGCAGTGAGATTAACACCTTAGCCAAAAACATTCAGTACTTC. It specifies CASSEINTLAKNIQYF.

The chain carries TRBV9 and TRBJ1-1, with a possible D match to TRBD1 (5 bases). CDR3 length: 13 amino acids. Trimming left V 3 bases short and J 5 bases short, with 11 bases between. Germline-derived CDR1 and CDR2 are SGDLS and YYNGEE. CDR3 amino acids: CASSETVGTEAFF. The CDR3 DNA follows: TGTGCCAGCAGCGAGACAGTGGGGACTGAAGCTTTCTTT.

This clone has a handful of counts. The chain is built from TRBV25-1 and TRBJ2-2, with 8 bases fitting TRBD1. CDR3 size: 17 residues. With 6 bases clipped from V and 2 bases from J, the junction kept 11 bases outside the gene matches. Germline V CDR1 and CDR2: MGHDK, SYGVNS. CDR3 loop: CASSDTTGQGNTGELFF. The CDR3 DNA follows: TGTGCCAGCAGCGACACTACCGGACAGGGAAACACCGGGGAGCTGTTTTTT.

CDR3 coding DNA: TGCGCCAGCAGCCCCACAGGGGCCCCCACTGAAGCTTTCTTT. Translation: CASSPTGAPTEAFF. The chain has TRBV5-1 and TRBJ1-1; 7 nucleotides line up with TRBD1. This CDR3 contains 14 residues. Germline CDR1 reads SGHRS; CDR2 reads YFSETQ. The ends lost 4 bases at V and 4 bases at J; junction bases unmatched: 7.